The clone carrying this T cell receptor (beta chain) has only a few counts. TCRdb re-called the RT-PCR reads with MiXCR, one entry per CDR3 protein. The data show about 960,000 distinct CDR3 sequences, 18% seen once. The data were obtained in a study of patients and donors after allogeneic stem cell transplantation. CDR3 length equals 13 residues. The ends were cut back, 0 bases at V and 8 bases at J, with 9 bases in the middle. CDR1 SGHTA and CDR2 FQGNSA come from the germline V gene. The chain employs TRBV7-2 and TRBJ2-3, with unresolved D. This TCR was sampled from a human donor who was either an allogeneic HSCT recipient or a stem cell or donor lymphocyte infusion donor (not recorded which). It is not recorded whose cells these are; they may come from a transplant donor. Sequences were obtained from blood, either unsorted or a sorted T cell fraction (not recorded which). The CDR3 DNA reads TGTGCCAGCAGCTTAGCTCTAGACCTTACGCAGTATTTT. Translation gives CASSLALDLTQYF.